This TCR beta chain was observed in a study of shared clonotypes between healthy human individuals. The study's findings and limits: Sorted-subset sequencing, rarefaction showed, was incomplete despite large depth. Sharing of clonotypes among donors was expected to vary with sequencing depth.

Sequenced by immunoSEQ multiplex PCR; TCRdb stores in-frame clones only, minus some. The table has 2.5 million or so clones, over 85% seen once. Unmatched junction bases numbered 4, after V lost 3 bases and J lost 7 bases. The CDR3 covers 14 residues. CDR1 and CDR2 from the germline V gene are MDHEN and SYDVKM. Of note for this clone: What it binds is unknown.

The V call is TRBV28, the J call TRBJ2-7, with 12 positions matching TRBD1. This sequence was found in a man between 18 and 29 years old in good health. Sequences were obtained from naive CD4+ T cells sorted from blood. Subset meaning: CD45RA+ positively selected. Written as DNA, the CDR3 is TGTGCCAGCAGTTTGGGACAGGGGGCTGCGGAGCAGTACTTC. Residues: CASSLGQGAAEQYF.